This is a list of T cell receptor beta chains from one sample in a study of T cells after yellow fever vaccination. MiXCR, run by TCRdb on the 5' RACE reads, gives a single entry per CDR3 protein. The table lists about 74,000 distinct CDR3 sequences, approximately 6.5% of them singletons. The sample in question was CD8+ T cells sorted from PBMCs, obtained around 5 days after the first yellow fever vaccination. The receptor set was obtained from a man aged 18 to 29 who received the YFV17D yellow fever vaccine. CDR3s leave out the opening cysteine and the closing phenylalanine or tryptophan.

V gene	J gene	CDR3 protein
TRBV6-6	TRBJ2-7	ASSPGAAYEQY
TRBV6-1	TRBJ1-1	ASRDRLQGLNTEAF
TRBV28	TRBJ2-2	ATRGLAVNTGELF
TRBV24-1	TRBJ2-1	ATSDLRYGEQF
TRBV3-1	TRBJ1-1	ASKVRNREGTEAF
TRBV5-1	TRBJ2-1	ASSLAWSGDDEQF
TRBV9	TRBJ2-5	ASSVGGGAGETQY
TRBV20-1	TRBJ2-1	SATISPKVAGWYNEQF
TRBV6-5	TRBJ2-3	ASSYSPAPQDTQY
TRBV10-3	TRBJ2-5	AISEFSTGSQETQY
TRBV9	TRBJ2-1	ASSVSGGSSYNEQF
TRBV4-1	TRBJ1-5	ASSQVAGERQPQH
TRBV10-3	TRBJ2-3	AISESEGITYTQY
TRBV12-3/TRBV12-4	TRBJ1-5	ASSLRAGRNQPQH
TRBV19	TRBJ2-5	ASSTFGTGEETQY
TRBV7-6	TRBJ2-2	ASSFRTGWNTGELF
TRBV7-8	TRBJ2-1	ASSLTGTDDNEQF
TRBV7-2	TRBJ2-5	ASSPTLGGPGETQY
TRBV7-9	TRBJ2-2	ASSRENTGGLF
TRBV12-3/TRBV12-4	TRBJ1-2	ASSLVEDRLGYT
TRBV25-1	TRBJ2-6	ASSARTGPVLT
TRBV29-1	TRBJ2-5	SVETRRPYQETQY
TRBV4-3	TRBJ2-7	ASSQDPGSGYEQY
TRBV4-1	TRBJ1-6	ASSQMGASYNSPLH
TRBV29-1	TRBJ2-7	SVRQTDYEQY
TRBV5-1	TRBJ1-1	ASEAGGGNTEAF